A selection of T cell receptor beta chains follows, all from one sample in a study of blood T cell repertoires in COVID-19. Sequencing used immunoSEQ multiplex PCR; TCRdb keeps in-frame clones, though not all of them. The sample consists of 250,000 to 300,000 clones, around 80% of them appearing once. Source material: peripheral blood. The source is a man of 80 years or more with acute or convalescent COVID-19. The conserved cysteine and the conserved F or W are not part of the CDR3 here. The listing skips clone size in some rows; elsewhere it reads once, few, many or a size class.

>TRBV7-3|.|11
ASSLDFGDTQY
>TRBV5-6|.|9
ASSLQGGGL
>TRBV2|.|11
ASRIDGDQPQH
>TRBV6-2/TRBV6-3|.|13
ASSYRPGQGNTIY
>TRBV18|.|13
ASSRSAGQTYEQY
>TRBV2|.|10
ASSETVYGYT
>TRBV19|.|13
ASSIGQGGTGELF
>TRBV6-5|.|13
ASIETGRGTDTQY
>TRBV18|.|13
ASSSRQGGTDTQY
>TRBV7-9|.|11
ASSLGTYEKLF
>TRBV3-1/TRBV3-2|.|13
ASSLSSGSTDTQY
>TRBV7-3|.|11
ASSLLAGDEQY
>TRBV10-2|.|11
ASSPGQGTEAF
>TRBV5-1|.|12
ASSPLPSTDTQY
>TRBV6-5|.|11
ASSRLADYEQY
>TRBV7-8|.|13
ASSPRLAGENIQY
>TRBV6-5|once|10
ASQATNEKLF
>TRBV20-1|.|13
SASPAGRYRTEAF
>TRBV5-1|.|15
ASSLAQGLASQETQY
>TRBV19|.|11
ASSGTGGETQY
>TRBV6-1|.|11
ASSESQGSPLH
>TRBV4-1|.|15
ASSQSRRGRGSTEAF
>TRBV4-1|.|13
ASSQDRGGYSPLH
>TRBV6-5|.|11
ASRPGLADEQF
>TRBV20-1|.|13
SASFDPGGTDTQY
>TRBV2|.|11
ATKGVGPDTQY
>TRBV18|.|14
ASDFGGRGNNSPLH
>TRBV3-1/TRBV3-2|.|13
ASSVSGLSNTEAF
>TRBV23-1|.|12
ASSQGDNTNEQF
>TRBV6-2/TRBV6-3|.|13
ASSSTSGRAFEQF